This TCR beta chain was recorded in a study of blood T cells in healthy people across ages. The second PCR ran roughly 6 to 11 cycles with a sample-barcoded 5' primer and J-beta primers. MiXCR was run by TCRdb on the 5' RACE reads, yielding one entry per CDR3 protein. The repertoire holds some 1.5 million distinct CDR3 sequences, with roughly 27% as singletons. Trimming removed 5 bases from V and 7 bases from J, with 21 bases in between. CDR3 length: 16 amino acids. The germline gives CDR1 SGHAT, CDR2 FQNNGV. The chain has TRBV11-2 and TRBJ2-1; D perhaps matches TRBD2 (7 bases). The sequenced material came from blood. The receptor comes from a woman between 25 and 40 years old in good health. DNA of the CDR3: TGTGCCAGCAGCCCCTTCAACGGGGGGCTCGAGAATGAGCAGTTCTTC. Translated, it gives CASSPFNGGLENEQFF.